Listed below are T cell receptor beta chains from one sample, sequenced in a study of shared clonotypes between healthy human individuals. TCRdb's copy holds only in-frame clones and misses some; the assay was immunoSEQ multiplex PCR. The data contain hundreds of thousands of clones, around 73% of them singletons. Specimen: memory CD4+ T cells sorted from blood. The receptors here all came from a woman aged 25-40 years in good health. The CDR3 runs from the conserved cysteine through the conserved F or W. Fields, in order: V gene, J gene, CDR3 protein.

TRBV6-5	TRBJ2-2	CASSYSRDTLGELFF
TRBV28	TRBJ1-5	CASSNQHQPQHF
TRBV6-5	TRBJ1-1	CASNSGQGTDTEAFF
TRBV28	TRBJ2-7	CASRAQPGTRSYEQYF
TRBV6-1	TRBJ2-5	CASSVQGPQETQYF
TRBV6-5	TRBJ1-1	CASSPPTRNTEAFF
TRBV7-9	TRBJ2-7	CASSRGVGQGINEQYF
TRBV2	TRBJ2-1	CASRAENYNEQFF
TRBV28	TRBJ1-1	CASSVSFEAFF
TRBV5-6	TRBJ2-3	CASSLGRSTDTQYF